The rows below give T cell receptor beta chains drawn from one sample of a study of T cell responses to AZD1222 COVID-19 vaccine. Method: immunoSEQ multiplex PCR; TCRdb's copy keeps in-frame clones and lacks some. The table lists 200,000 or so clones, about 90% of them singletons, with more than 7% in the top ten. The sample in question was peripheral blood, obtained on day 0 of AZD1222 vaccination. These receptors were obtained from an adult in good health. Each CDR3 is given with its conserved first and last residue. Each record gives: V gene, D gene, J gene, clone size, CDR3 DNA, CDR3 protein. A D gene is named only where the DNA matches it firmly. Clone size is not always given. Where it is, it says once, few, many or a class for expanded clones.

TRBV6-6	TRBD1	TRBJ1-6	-	TGTGCCAGCAGGCTCACAGGGGGTTCCTATAATTCACCCCTCCACTTT	CASRLTGGSYNSPLHF
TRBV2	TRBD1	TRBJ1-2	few	TGTGCCAGCAGTGAGATTGACAGGGTAAATAGCTACACCTTC	CASSEIDRVNSYTF
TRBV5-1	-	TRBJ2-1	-	TGCGCCAGCAGCTTGGCGGCAGGGGCATACAATGAGCAGTTCTTC	CASSLAAGAYNEQFF
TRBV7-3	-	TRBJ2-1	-	TGTGCCAGCAGCTTAACCTCCTACAATGAGCAGTTCTTC	CASSLTSYNEQFF
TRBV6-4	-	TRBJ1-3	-	-	CVPYICMGNTIYF
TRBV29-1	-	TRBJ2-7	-	TGCGGAGCCCAGGGTTCCTACGAGCAGTACTTC	CGAQGSYEQYF
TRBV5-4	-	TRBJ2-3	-	TGTGCCAGCAGCTCGGGGCTCAGGGTCCACACAGATACGCAGTATTTT	CASSSGLRVHTDTQYF
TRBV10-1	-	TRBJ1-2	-	TGCGCCAGCAGTAGTTCACACCCTAACTATGGCTACACCTTC	CASSSSHPNYGYTF
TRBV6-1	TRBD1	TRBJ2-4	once	TGTGCCAGCAGTGAAAGGGGACAGAATCAGTACTTC	CASSERGQNQYF
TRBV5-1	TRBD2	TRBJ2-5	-	TGCGCCAGCAGTCCTAGCGGGGGGGCCTTGGAGACCCAGTACTTC	CASSPSGGALETQYF
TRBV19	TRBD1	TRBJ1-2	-	TGTGCCAGTAGTGCGACAGGGGATGGCTACACCTTC	CASSATGDGYTF
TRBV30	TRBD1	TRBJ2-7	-	TGTGCCTGGGGACAGGGGTATCCGGGCGAGCAGTACTTC	CAWGQGYPGEQYF
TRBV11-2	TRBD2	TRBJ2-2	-	TGTGCCAGCAGCCCTGGACTAGCGAACACCGGGGAGCTGTTTTTT	CASSPGLANTGELFF
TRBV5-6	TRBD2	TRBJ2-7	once	TGTGCCAGCAGTCAGACCGGGGGGAACTCCTACGAGCAGTACTTC	CASSQTGGNSYEQYF
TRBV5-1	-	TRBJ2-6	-	TGCGCCAGCAGCTTGGCCTGGCCCGGTACATCCTCTGGGGCCAACGTCCTGACTTTC	CASSLAWPGTSSGANVLTF
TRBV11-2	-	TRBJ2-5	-	TGTGCCAGCAGCGAGAAAGAGACCCAGTACTTC	CASSEKETQYF
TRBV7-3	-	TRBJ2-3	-	TGTGCCAGCAGCTCACGTGGGTGGACTAGCACAGATACGCAGTATTTT	CASSSRGWTSTDTQYF
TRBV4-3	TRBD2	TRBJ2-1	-	TGCGCCAGCAGCCAGGCCGGGGGGGAGGCGAGCTCCTACAATGAGCAGTTCTTC	CASSQAGGEASSYNEQFF
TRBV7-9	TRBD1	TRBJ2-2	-	TGTGCCAGCAGCTCGACAGGGGCCGGGGAGCTGTTTTTT	CASSSTGAGELFF
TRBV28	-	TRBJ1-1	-	TGTGCCAGCAGGGCAGGGGACACTGAAGCTTTCTTT	CASRAGDTEAFF
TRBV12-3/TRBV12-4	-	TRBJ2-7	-	TGTGCCAGCAGGTCCGGGACCTTATACGAGCAGTACTTC	CASRSGTLYEQYF
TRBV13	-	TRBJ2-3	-	TGTGCCAGCAGCTTAGGAAGGGTCACAGATACGCAGTATTTT	CASSLGRVTDTQYF
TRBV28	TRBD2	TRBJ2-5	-	TGTGCCAGCAGTGTTGGCCTAGCGGGGGGGCCTTGGGAGACCCAGTACTTC	CASSVGLAGGPWETQYF
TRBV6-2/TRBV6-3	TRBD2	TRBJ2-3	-	TGTGCCAGCAGCCCTCGAGCGGGGGGTCAAACCCGCACAGATACGCAGTATTTT	CASSPRAGGQTRTDTQYF
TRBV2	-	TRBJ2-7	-	TGTGCCAGCAGTGAGGTCAGGGATCACTACGAGCAGTACTTC	CASSEVRDHYEQYF
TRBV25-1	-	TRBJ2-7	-	TGTGCCAGCTCATTCGGCTACGAGCAGTACTTC	CASSFGYEQYF
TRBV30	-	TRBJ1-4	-	TGTGCCTGGGGGGGTTCGGCTAATGAAAAACTGTTTTTT	CAWGGSANEKLFF
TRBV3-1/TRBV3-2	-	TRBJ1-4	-	TGTGCCAGCAGCCCAGTTTTGAGTGAAAAACTGTTTTTT	CASSPVLSEKLFF
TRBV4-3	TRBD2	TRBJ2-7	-	TGCGCCAGCAGCCAAGTCGTTCGCGGGGGGCGGAACGAGCAGTACTTC	CASSQVVRGGRNEQYF
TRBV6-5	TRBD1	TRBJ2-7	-	TGTGCCAGCAGCGTGGGGACAGGGGGCGGGTACGAGCAGTACTTC	CASSVGTGGGYEQYF
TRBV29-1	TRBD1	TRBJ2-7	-	TGCAGCGCGAGAGGAGACAGGGATACCTACGAGCAGTACTTC	CSARGDRDTYEQYF
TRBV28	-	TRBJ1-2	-	TGTGCCAGCAGTTCAATCAGGGAGGCGTATGGCTACACCTTC	CASSSIREAYGYTF
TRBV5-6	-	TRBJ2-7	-	TGTGCCAGCAGCGAGGGTGGCAGGACCTACGAGCAGTACTTC	CASSEGGRTYEQYF
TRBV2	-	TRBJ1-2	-	TGTGCCAGCAGTGACAGGGGACGACTCTATGGCTACACCTTC	CASSDRGRLYGYTF
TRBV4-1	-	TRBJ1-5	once	TGCGCCAGCAGCCTAAGGTGGAGATATAGCAATCAGCCCCAGCATTTT	CASSLRWRYSNQPQHF
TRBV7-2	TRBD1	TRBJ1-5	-	TGTGCCAGCAGCGCCAACAGCCAGGGGGGTCAGCCCCAGCATTTT	CASSANSQGGQPQHF
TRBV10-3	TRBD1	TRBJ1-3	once	TGTGCCATCAACTCGAGGACAGGGGGAAACACCATATATTTT	CAINSRTGGNTIYF
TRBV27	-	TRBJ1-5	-	TGTGCCAGCAGTCCCCACCCGGGGAATAGCAATCAGCCCCAGCATTTT	CASSPHPGNSNQPQHF
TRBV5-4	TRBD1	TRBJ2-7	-	TGTGCCAGCAGCTTAGACAGGGTCATAATCCATTCTTACGAGCAGTACTTC	CASSLDRVIIHSYEQYF